Listed below are T cell receptor beta chains from one sample, sequenced in a study of cytomegalovirus exposure and HLA in healthy donors. Assay used: immunoSEQ multiplex PCR; TCRdb lists only in-frame clones, some missing. The table has more than 100,000 clones, approximately 70% seen once. Input material: PBMCs. The receptor set was obtained from a man younger than 35 in good health and CMV-seronegative. Each CDR3 is given with its conserved first and last residue. D genes are given only for firm matches. For some rows the clone size is stated as once, few or many, or as a class when expanded; others skip it.

TRBJ2-7 NA TRBV7-9 once CASSLVGGYEQYF TGTGCCAGCAGCTTAGTCGGCGGGTACGAGCAGTACTTC
TRBJ2-2 NA TRBV6-5 few CASSFTGWELFF TGTGCCAGCAGTTTTACAGGGTGGGAGCTGTTTTTT
TRBJ1-4 TRBD1 TRBV6-1 NA CASSGDRVNEKLFF TGTGCCAGCAGTGGGGACAGGGTCAATGAAAAACTGTTTTTT
TRBJ2-3 NA TRBV15 NA CATSSGGLPRDTQYF TGTGCCACCAGCTCTGGGGGACTGCCTCGGGATACGCAGTATTTT
TRBJ2-1 TRBD2 TRBV10-3 NA CAIKAGGDRYNEQFF TGTGCCATCAAAGCGGGGGGTGATCGGTACAATGAGCAGTTCTTC
TRBJ1-2 NA TRBV4-2 large CASSQAGGRDGYTF TGTGCCAGCAGCCAAGCGGGCGGGAGGGATGGCTACACCTTC
TRBJ2-5 NA TRBV18 NA CASSQNQGTRAKTQYF TGTGCCAGCTCACAAAACCAGGGGACAAGAGCTAAGACCCAGTACTTC
TRBJ2-3 TRBD2 TRBV7-6 NA CATTLRSGASTDTQYF TGTGCCACTACCTTGCGTAGCGGGGCCAGCACAGATACGCAGTATTTT
TRBJ2-1 NA TRBV10-2 NA CASTFRGAGGEQFF TGCGCCAGCACCTTTCGGGGGGCTGGGGGTGAGCAGTTCTTC
TRBJ2-1 TRBD1 TRBV28 NA CASMGDRGYNEQFF TGTGCCAGCATGGGGGACAGGGGGTACAATGAGCAGTTCTTC
TRBJ1-2 TRBD1 TRBV6-1 NA CASSLTGYGYTF TGTGCCAGCAGTTTGACAGGGTATGGCTACACCTTC
TRBJ2-2 NA TRBV27 NA CASSSYTGELFF TGTGCCAGCAGTTCGTACACCGGGGAGCTGTTTTTT
TRBJ1-2 NA TRBV27 NA CASATTGWNYGYPF TGTGCCAGCGCTACCACAGGGTGGAACTATGGCTACCCCTTC
TRBJ1-2 TRBD1 TRBV29-1 NA CSVWTGVGGYTF TGCAGCGTTTGGACAGGGGTGGGAGGCTACACCTTC
TRBJ1-2 TRBD1 TRBV5-1 few CASSWDTGGYGYTF TGCGCCAGCAGCTGGGATACAGGGGGCTATGGCTACACCTTC
TRBJ1-1 NA TRBV7-9 NA CASSSLGGGTEAFF TGTGCCAGCAGCTCCTTGGGAGGAGGGACTGAAGCTTTCTTT
TRBJ2-7 TRBD1 TRBV18 NA CASSARDRAYEQYF TGTGCCAGCTCAGCCCGGGACAGGGCCTACGAGCAGTACTTC
TRBJ1-2 NA TRBV5-4 NA CASRPATGTTYGYTF TGTGCCAGCAGGCCGGCGACCGGGACAACATATGGCTACACCTTC
TRBJ1-2 NA TRBV9 NA CASSVESGAGYTF TGTGCCAGCAGCGTAGAATCTGGGGCTGGCTACACCTTC
TRBJ1-1 NA TRBV19 NA CASRVTANTEAFF TGTGCCAGTAGAGTGACAGCGAACACTGAAGCTTTCTTT
TRBJ1-2 NA TRBV9 few CASSGSSGPYGRGTF TGTGCCAGCAGTGGGTCGTCAGGGCCTTATGGTCGAGGCACCTTC
TRBJ1-5 TRBD1 TRBV6-1 NA CASSDRDRGWHQPQHF TGTGCCAGCAGTGACCGGGACAGGGGGTGGCATCAGCCCCAGCATTTT
TRBJ1-5 NA TRBV6-5 NA CASSYGGTQPQHF TGTGCCAGCAGTTACGGGGGGACCCAGCCCCAGCATTTT
TRBJ2-5 TRBD2 TRBV5-4 few CASSPELAGETQYF TGTGCCAGCAGCCCGGAACTAGCGGGAGAGACCCAGTACTTC
TRBJ2-5 NA TRBV6-6 NA CASSLGGGVQETQYF TGTGCCAGCAGTTTGGGGGGTGGGGTCCAAGAGACCCAGTACTTC
TRBJ1-5 NA TRBV6-1 NA CASSFIDTSNQPQHF TGTGCCAGCAGTTTTATAGACACCAGCAATCAGCCCCAGCATTTT
TRBJ2-1 NA TRBV21-1 once CASSSWGGGLLYNEQFF TGTGCCAGCAGCAGTTGGGGCGGGGGCCTGCTGTACAATGAGCAGTTCTTC
TRBJ1-2 NA TRBV7-2 NA CASSFLGQPYGYTF TGTGCCAGCAGCTTTCTAGGACAACCTTATGGCTACACCTTC
TRBJ1-5 NA TRBV7-2 NA CASSLARGNQPQHF TGTGCCAGCAGCTTAGCCCGCGGCAATCAGCCCCAGCATTTT
TRBJ2-7 NA TRBV5-1 few CASAKQGREHEQYF TGCGCCAGCGCAAAGCAGGGAAGAGAACACGAGCAGTACTTC
TRBJ2-2 NA TRBV28 NA CATFPLQGNTGELFF TGTGCCACCTTCCCTCTACAGGGAAACACCGGGGAGCTGTTTTTT
TRBJ2-1 TRBD1 TRBV10-1 NA CASSESLGTAHEQFF TGCGCCAGCAGTGAGTCACTCGGGACAGCCCATGAGCAGTTCTTC
TRBJ2-1 NA TRBV19 NA CASSIRLTGSYNEQFF TGTGCCAGTAGTATTCGCCTTACAGGGAGCTACAATGAGCAGTTCTTC
TRBJ2-1 TRBD2 TRBV30 NA CAWSAALLAGGPNEQFF TGTGCCTGGAGTGCTGCCCTTCTAGCGGGAGGGCCGAATGAGCAGTTCTTC
TRBJ1-5 NA TRBV19 NA CASSIDPRGNQPQHF TGTGCCAGTAGTATAGATCCCCGGGGCAATCAGCCCCAGCATTTT
TRBJ2-7 NA TRBV27 few CASSRTVYHEQYF TGTGCCAGCAGTCGTACAGTGTACCACGAGCAGTACTTC
TRBJ2-3 TRBD2 TRBV5-4 NA CASSPPGLLTDTQYF TGTGCCAGCAGCCCCCCGGGACTACTCACAGATACGCAGTATTTT
TRBJ2-7 NA TRBV10-3 NA CAISESSEQYF TGTGCCATCAGTGAGTCTAGCGAGCAGTACTTC
TRBJ2-3 TRBD2 TRBV6-1 few CASSELAGGPDTQYF TGTGCCAGCAGTGAACTAGCGGGAGGGCCAGATACGCAGTATTTT
TRBJ1-5 NA TRBV6-6 NA CASSWREGNQPQHF TGTGCCAGCAGTTGGAGGGAAGGCAATCAGCCCCAGCATTTT
TRBJ2-1 TRBD1 TRBV11-2 NA CASSTGGSGRNEQFF TGTGCCAGCAGCACAGGGGGCTCGGGACGCAATGAGCAGTTCTTC
TRBJ1-1 NA TRBV2 few CARQGFGTEAFF TGTGCCAGACAGGGCTTCGGCACTGAAGCTTTCTTT
TRBJ1-4 NA TRBV5-6 NA CASSLGGVGEKLFF TGTGCCAGCAGCTTGGGCGGGGTAGGTGAAAAACTGTTTTTT